This record covers a single TCR beta chain. Antigen specificity is unknown. The data originate from a study of early T cells in non-severe SARS-CoV-2 infection. V lost 3 bases and J 8 bases, leaving 16 bases between the germline ends. This CDR3 region has 13 residues. Per germline, CDR1 SQVTM and CDR2 ANQGSEA. Study-wide results and limits: Private and CD4 specificities were missed by VDJdb matching, skewed to anti-spike CD8.

Unique molecular identifiers were added to individual cDNA molecules. TCRdb recomputed calls from the 5' RACE reads with MiXCR, one row per CDR3 protein. The table has 65,000 to 80,000 distinct CDR3 sequences, roughly 13% seen once. Sequencing input: whole blood. The V gene is TRBV29-1, the J gene TRBJ1-2; a weak D match, TRBD1 (5 bases). This clonotype was obtained from an adult who was a healthcare worker with PCR-confirmed SARS-CoV-2 infection or an uninfected control (not recorded which). The CDR3 protein is CSVDSGRDRGYTF. As DNA, the CDR3 is TGCAGCGTTGACTCGGGCAGGGATAGAGGCTACACCTTC. The variable domain in full, completed from reference TRBV29-1 and TRBJ1-2, reads SAVISQKPSRDICQRGTSLTIQCQVDSQVTMMFWYRQQPGQSLTLIATANQGSEATYESGFVIDKFPISRPNLTFSTLTVSNMSPEDSSIYLCSVDSGRDRGYTFGSGTRLTVV.